This record concerns one TCR beta chain sequence. Its antigen is as yet unknown. This record comes from a study of shared clonotypes between healthy human individuals. Across the study: CD4 naive and memory got three plates each, CD8 naive two, CD8 memory one. The study's findings and limits: The researchers took only blood, and tissue repertoires probably look different. In contrast to clonotypes shared by all four donors, non-shared clonotypes had lower generation probabilities.

Both subsets, CD45RA+ naive and CD45RA-negative memory, were split from the CD4+ cells. Libraries were prepared by immunoSEQ multiplex PCR; TCRdb keeps only in-frame clonotypes and omits some of them. Of around 330,000 clones listed, about 74% were seen once; the top ten hold approximately 10%. The sequenced sample consisted of memory CD4+ T cells sorted from blood. Subset given: CD45RA-negative fraction. This sequence originates from a man aged 25-45 years in good health.

In DNA form, the CDR3 reads TGTGCCAGCAGCTTTCTACAGACGGGCTACACCTTC. The encoded protein is CASSFLQTGYTF. This chain uses TRBV7-9 with TRBJ1-2; no definite D call. From germline, CDR1 is SEHNR and CDR2 FQNEAQ (reference sequence). This CDR3 has 12 amino acids. Between the trimmed V and J ends, which lost 3 bases and 8 bases, there was a span of 10 bases.